This T cell receptor (beta chain) was sequenced for a study of blood T cell repertoires in COVID-19. Study information: COVID-19 samples, acute and convalescent, were from the United States, Italy and Spain.

The CDR3 is 15 amino acids. The V gene's germline CDR1 is SGHRS and CDR2 YFSETQ. The V gene end was trimmed by 2 bases and the J gene end by 6 bases; junction bases not matched to a gene: 5. Source study methods: Reference gene primers were amplified, and this amplification served to estimate nucleated cell counts. Libraries were prepared by immunoSEQ multiplex PCR; TCRdb keeps only in-frame clonotypes and omits some of them. For V, J and clone size, that table is used; D and trimming come from the DNA. The top ten hold around 1.3% of the sample, which has 200,000 to 250,000 clones, 75% to 85% seen once. Those enrolled in Seattle joined during active infection and were followed longitudinally afterward.

The chain carries TRBV5-1 and TRBJ2-2, with 9 bases that match TRBD2. The sample taken for sequencing was peripheral blood. The origin of this receptor is a woman aged 25 to 39 with COVID-19, enrolled during active disease. The CDR3 coding sequence is TGCGCCAGCAGCTTAGACAAGCGGGAGGCCGGGGAGCTGTTTTTT. Amino acids: CASSLDKREAGELFF.